The 28 T cell receptor beta chains given below trace back to one sample, sequenced in a study of CD8 T cells in Susac syndrome. cDNA came from roughly 0.5 to 1 ug RNA primed by random hexamers. Using its own MiXCR run on the immunoSEQ multiplex PCR reads, TCRdb lists one record per CDR3 protein. This sample has about 170,000 distinct CDR3 sequences, with 80% to 95% found just once. Sequencing used CD4+ T cells from PBMCs. The receptor set was obtained from a human donor with multiple sclerosis.

CDR3 DNA: TGTGCCAGCAGCGAGGGGGGACAGGGGGTGCGCTACACCTTC. It encodes CASSEGGQGVRYTF. The chain recombines TRBV7-2 with TRBJ1-2; 11 nucleotides align to TRBD1. The CDR3 spans 14 residues. Germline trimming cut 5 bases from V and 9 bases from J; bases unmatched to any gene: 8. The germline V gene encodes CDR1 SGHTA and CDR2 FQGNSA.

The rearrangement uses TRBV7-9 and TRBJ1-2; 11 bases map to TRBD1. Losses at the gene ends were 1 base for V and 3 bases for J; bases not matched to a gene: 7. Germline CDR1 SEHNR, CDR2 FQNEAQ (reference sequence). The CDR3 extends over 17 amino acids. The CDR3 nucleotides read TGTGCCAGCAGCTTAGGGAGGACAGGGGGCGCGGACTATGGCTACACCTTC. Translation: CASSLGRTGGADYGYTF. Full variable domain (missing parts from reference TRBV7-9 and TRBJ1-2): DTGVSQNPRHKITKRGQNVTFRCDPISEHNRLYWYRQTLGQGPEFLTYFQNEAQLEKSRLLSDRFSAERPKGSFSTLEIQRTEQGDSAMYLCASSLGRTGGADYGYTFGSGTRLTVV.

V gene TRBV11-2 combines with J gene TRBJ1-5, with D unclear. The germline V and J ends were trimmed by 6 bases and 3 bases, with 12 bases remaining between them. Germline CDR1 SGHAT, CDR2 FQNNGV. This CDR3 region has 14 residues. CDR3 residues: CASSLQDLNQPQHF. In DNA form, the CDR3 reads TGTGCCAGCAGTCTTCAGGACCTCAATCAGCCCCAGCATTTT.

The chain has TRBV20-1 and TRBJ2-7; 8 bases line up with TRBD2. V trimming: 3 bases; J trimming: 2 bases; junction bases outside the gene matches: 6. Per germline, CDR1 DFQATT and CDR2 SNEGSKA (reference sequence). The CDR3 runs 14 residues. The CDR3 here is CSASGGSGTYEQYF. In DNA, the CDR3 is TGCAGTGCTAGCGGGGGTAGCGGGACCTACGAGCAGTACTTC.

The V gene is TRBV28, the J gene TRBJ1-1; possible D gene TRBD1, 5 bases. This CDR3 has 13 residues. Trimming took off 10 bases at V and 2 bases at J, with 14 bases between the two ends. CDR1 MDHEN and CDR2 SYDVKM come from the germline V gene. CDR3 sequence: CATPRGLNTEAFF. Here the CDR3 DNA reads TGTGCCACCCCCCGGGGCTTAAACACTGAAGCTTTCTTT.

This chain joins TRBV27 and TRBJ2-2; D remains ambiguous. Germline CDR1 reads MNHEY; CDR2 reads SMNVEV (reference sequence). Trimming removed 5 bases from V and 3 bases from J, with 13 bases in between. This CDR3 is built from 15 residues. The CDR3 loop reads CASSPWSGHTGELFF. Here the CDR3 DNA reads TGTGCCAGCAGTCCATGGTCCGGGCACACCGGGGAGCTGTTTTTT.

This chain connects TRBV15 to TRBJ2-2, with 7 nucleotides matching TRBD2. The CDR3 is 15 residues long. Germline V gene lookup returns CDR1 LNHNV and CDR2 YYDKDF (reference sequence). V lost 1 base, J lost 5 bases, and 4 bases stayed unmatched. In nucleotides, the CDR3 is TGTGCCACCAGCAGAGCGGGAGGAGGAACCGGGGAGCTGTTTTTT. This sequence encodes CATSRAGGGTGELFF.

The chain uses TRBV3-1 and TRBJ2-1, with TRBD2 matching 9 bases. The ends lost 1 base at V and 7 bases at J; junction bases unmatched: 5. The CDR3 covers 15 residues. Germline CDR1 and CDR2: LGHDT and YNNKEL (reference sequence). The CDR3: CASSQAGLAMNEQFF. In DNA, the CDR3 is TGTGCCAGCAGCCAAGCCGGACTAGCGATGAATGAGCAGTTCTTC.

This chain uses TRBV28 with TRBJ2-1; 12 nucleotides match TRBD2. The CDR3 has 14 amino acids. The ends lost 7 bases at V and 9 bases at J; junction bases unmatched: 7. Germline CDR1 reads MDHEN; CDR2 reads SYDVKM. Here the CDR3 reads CASTSGGAYGEQFF. CDR3 bases: TGTGCCAGCACTAGCGGGGGGGCATATGGTGAGCAGTTCTTC.

The V call is TRBV5-4, the J call TRBJ2-1, with TRBD2 matching 7 bases. The CDR3 contains 17 residues. Per germline, CDR1 SGHNT and CDR2 YYREEE (reference sequence). V gave up 0 bases and J gave up 6 bases; unmatched junction bases: 12. The CDR3 nucleotides read TGTGCCAGCAGCTTGGGGGGAGGGGCGGGAGTTGGCAATGAGCAGTTCTTC. Amino acid sequence: CASSLGGGAGVGNEQFF. The full variable domain, with the rest looked up from reference TRBV5-4 and TRBJ2-1, is ETGVTQSPTHLIKTRGQQVTLRCSSQSGHNTVSWYQQALGQGPQFIFQYYREEENGRGNFPPRFSGLQFPNYSSELNVNALELDDSALYLCASSLGGGAGVGNEQFFGPGTRLTVL.

The chain is built from TRBV29-1 and TRBJ2-7, with 10 bases identical to TRBD1. CDR3 length equals 14 residues. Germline assignment: CDR1 SQVTM and CDR2 ANQGSEA. The V and J ends lost 3 bases and 4 bases, in that order; junction bases with no gene match: 6. CDR3 sequence reads: CSVETGGGGYEQYF. CDR3 sequence (DNA): TGCAGCGTTGAGACAGGGGGCGGAGGATACGAGCAGTACTTC.

This clonotype has only one observation. This chain uses TRBV3-1 with TRBJ2-7, with a possible D match to TRBD2 (5 bases). Trimming took 0 bases from V and 3 from J, leaving 15 bases between them. The germline V gene encodes CDR1 LGHDT and CDR2 YNNKEL (reference sequence). This CDR3 spans 16 amino acids. Here the CDR3 DNA reads TGTGCCAGCAGCCAAGATCTTGTACGGACTTACTACGAGCAGTACTTC. As protein: CASSQDLVRTYYEQYF.

The J gene is TRBJ2-3, the V gene TRBV7-3; tentative D call: TRBD1 (6 bases). CDR1 is SGHTA, CDR2 FQGTGA, per germline. V was pared by 3 bases and J by 5 bases, with 9 bases between. This CDR3 contains 13 residues. CDR3 in amino acids: CASSLPGVDTQYF. CDR3 sequence (DNA): TGTGCCAGCAGCTTGCCAGGGGTAGATACGCAGTATTTT.

The chain combines TRBV24-1 with TRBJ2-7; 12 bases are a match to TRBD1. The CDR3 consists of 15 residues. Germline CDR1 is KGHDR and CDR2 is SFDVKD. J gave up 5 bases and V 5 bases, and 6 bases lay outside the gene matches. For the CDR3, the DNA is TGTGCCACCAGTGCCACGGGACAGGGGGCCAACGAGCAGTACTTC. This sequence encodes CATSATGQGANEQYF.

The J gene is TRBJ2-1, the V gene TRBV29-1, with a possible D match to TRBD2 (6 bases). CDR1 SQVTM and CDR2 ANQGSEA come from the germline V gene. Trimming took off 4 bases at V and 4 bases at J, with 8 bases between the two ends. The CDR3 is 12 residues long. CDR3 coding DNA: TGCAGCGTTGTTCGGGAGTACAATGAGCAGTTCTTC. Protein: CSVVREYNEQFF.

J is TRBJ2-5 and V is TRBV11-2; D is unclear. V lost 5 bases to trimming and J lost 3 bases, with 7 bases between them. Germline V gene sequence: CDR1 SGHAT, CDR2 FQNNGV. The CDR3 has 12 residues. The CDR3: CASSPEKETQYF. The CDR3 DNA follows: TGTGCCAGCAGCCCGGAGAAAGAGACCCAGTACTTC.

The chain uses TRBV9 and TRBJ2-5, with 9 bases that match TRBD2. J lost 5 bases, V lost 6 bases, and 11 bases had no gene match. CDR3 length equals 15 residues. Germline CDR1 SGDLS, CDR2 YYNGEE. CDR3 DNA: TGTGCCAGCACGGAAGATAGCGGGAGTGGTGAGACCCAGTACTTC. Protein: CASTEDSGSGETQYF. Drawing the rest from reference TRBV9 and TRBJ2-5, the complete variable domain is DSGVTQTPKHLITATGQRVTLRCSPRSGDLSVYWYQQSLDQGLQFLIQYYNGEERAKGNILERFSAQQFPDLHSELNLSSLELGDSALYFCASTEDSGSGETQYFGPGTRLLVL.

The CDR3 DNA is TGCAGCGTTGATAGTAGTTGGCAGGGCGCTGAAGCTTTCTTT. The encoded protein is CSVDSSWQGAEAFF. The chain carries TRBV29-1 and TRBJ1-1; maybe TRBD1 (5 bases). V was clipped by 3 bases and J by 6 bases, with 17 bases between them. Per the germline V gene, CDR1 is SQVTM and CDR2 is ANQGSEA. The CDR3 loop spans 14 amino acids.

J is TRBJ2-1 and V is TRBV29-1; D might be TRBD1 (5 bases). V lost 3 bases, J lost 8 bases, and 14 bases lay in between. The V gene's germline CDR1 is SQVTM and CDR2 ANQGSEA. The CDR3 extends over 13 amino acids. CDR3: CSVETASLDEQFF. The CDR3 nucleotides are TGCAGCGTTGAGACAGCTTCCCTGGATGAGCAGTTCTTC.

J is TRBJ1-2 and V is TRBV10-3; weak D call: TRBD1 (6 bases). The CDR3 runs to 13 residues. V was clipped by 2 bases and J by 2 bases, with 6 bases between them. Germline-derived CDR1 and CDR2 are ENHRY and SYGVKD. The CDR3 nucleotides are TGTGCCATCAGTGAGACAGGGAACTATGGCTACACCTTC. It is translated as CAISETGNYGYTF.

The V and J genes are TRBV5-1 and TRBJ1-2; D is ambiguous. The CDR3 extends over 16 amino acids. The V gene lost 3 bases and the J gene lost 5 bases, with 20 bases spanning the gap. The germline CDR1 and CDR2 sequences are SGHRS and YFSETQ. The CDR3 spells CASSSPKGREKYGYTF. CDR3 DNA: TGCGCCAGCAGCTCCCCCAAGGGCAGAGAGAAATATGGCTACACCTTC.

This clonotype was picked up one time. This sequence joins TRBV7-6 and TRBJ2-3, with 7 bases lining up with TRBD2. V shed 4 bases and J 1 base; nucleotides not matched to a gene: 11. CDR3 size: 17 residues. CDR1 is SGHVS, CDR2 FNYEAQ, per germline. The chain's CDR3 is CASSSLAGTTRTDTQYF. The CDR3 nucleotides are TGTGCCAGCAGCTCGTTGGCCGGGACTACTCGCACAGATACGCAGTATTTT. Combining the CDR3 with reference TRBV7-6 and TRBJ2-3 gives the whole variable domain GAGVSQSPRYKVTKRGQDVALRCDPISGHVSLYWYRQALGQGPEFLTYFNYEAQQDKSGLPNDRFSAERPEGSISTLTIQRTEQRDSAMYRCASSSLAGTTRTDTQYFGPGTRLTVL.

This sequence joins TRBV20-1 and TRBJ1-5; a possible D gene is TRBD1 (6 bases). This CDR3 is 14 amino acids long. V lost 3 bases and J lost 3, with 12 bases in between. CDR1 and CDR2 (germline): DFQATT, SNEGSKA (reference sequence). Here the CDR3 DNA reads TGCAGTGCTAGTCAGGGGATCAACAATCAGCCCCAGCATTTT. Translated: CSASQGINNQPQHF.

The chain is built from TRBV6-6 and TRBJ1-5; 7 bases fit TRBD1. Germline V gives CDR1 MNHNY, CDR2 SVGAGI (reference sequence). This CDR3 has 15 amino acids. V dropped 4 bases and J dropped 4; count of bases not matched to a gene: 7. The CDR3 coding sequence is TGTGCCAGCAGTTCCCAGGGACAGCTTAATCAGCCCCAGCATTTT. This translates into CASSSQGQLNQPQHF.

The chain uses TRBV28 and TRBJ2-1, with TRBD1 matching 8 bases. The V gene's germline CDR1 is MDHEN and CDR2 SYDVKM. This CDR3 comprises 13 residues. V was pared by 4 bases and J by 11 bases, with 7 bases of the junction left unmatched. CDR3 in DNA: TGTGCCAGCAGTTACGGGACAGGCAAAAAGCAGTTCTTC. Protein sequence: CASSYGTGKKQFF.

This clonotype was observed once. The rearrangement uses TRBV2 and TRBJ2-4, with 8 bases aligning to TRBD1. CDR1 and CDR2 from the germline V gene are SNHLY and FYNNEI. The CDR3 runs 15 residues. V shed 4 bases, J shed 8 bases, and the junction held 10 bases outside the gene matches. CDR3 loop: CASSGPGGAGDIQYF. The CDR3 DNA is TGTGCCAGCAGTGGTCCAGGGGGCGCTGGTGACATTCAGTACTTC.

The chain carries TRBV3-1 and TRBJ1-2; D gene unclear. Germline CDR1 reads LGHDT; CDR2 reads YNNKEL (reference sequence). The CDR3 covers 14 residues. Trimming removed 0 bases at V and 8 bases at J, with 13 bases between. The CDR3 DNA follows: TGTGCCAGCAGCCAAGACGTTGGTTCAGCCGGCTACACCTTC. It yields the protein CASSQDVGSAGYTF. Drawing the rest from reference TRBV3-1 and TRBJ1-2, the complete variable domain is DTAVSQTPKYLVTQMGNDKSIKCEQNLGHDTMYWYKQDSKKFLKIMFSYNNKELIINETVPNRFSPKSPDKAHLNLHINSLELGDSAVYFCASSQDVGSAGYTFGSGTRLTVV.

This clonotype showed up just once. This sequence joins TRBV10-3 and TRBJ2-5; 11 nucleotides agree with TRBD2. CDR1 and CDR2 (germline): ENHRY, SYGVKD. The CDR3 sequence is 13 residues long. Trimming removed 10 bases from V and 4 bases from J; junction bases left unmatched: 5. CDR3 amino acids: CASTSGSRETQYF. The CDR3, as DNA: TGTGCCAGTACTAGCGGGAGTAGAGAGACCCAGTACTTC.